In this sample, the clone carrying this TCR beta chain turned up once. The target antigen is unknown. The entry originates in a study of cytomegalovirus exposure and HLA in healthy donors. The study's findings and limits: The study labeled about 160 TCR beta chains cytomegalovirus-associated. Reported performance of the classifier showed diagnosis of cytomegalovirus status with high specificity and sensitivity. The CMV antigen specificity of a few CMV-associated chains was confirmed through in vitro analysis. The finding came from a later analysis; first-cohort TCR clusters tended to co-occur in the roughly 110 validation repertoires.

Profiled with immunoSEQ multiplex PCR; TCRdb holds only in-frame clones, not every one. The sample gives approximately 90,000 clones, approximately 94% of which show up once; around 1.1% is in the top ten. CDR3 length equals 16 residues. In germline, CDR1 is SGHRS, CDR2 YFSETQ. Germline trimming cut 4 bases from V and 2 bases from J; bases unmatched to any gene: 9. The TCR was taken from a woman younger than 45 in good health and CMV-seropositive. This chain uses TRBV5-1 with TRBJ2-7, with TRBD2 matching 10 bases. Sequencing used PBMCs. The chain's CDR3 is CASSPSSGRAPYEQYF. CDR3 coding DNA: TGCGCCAGCAGCCCGAGCAGCGGGAGGGCCCCCTACGAGCAGTACTTC. The whole variable domain, filled in from reference TRBV5-1 and TRBJ2-7, reads KAGVTQTPRYLIKTRGQQVTLSCSPISGHRSVSWYQQTPGQGLQFLFEYFSETQRNKGNFPGRFSGRQFSNSRSEMNVSTLELGDSALYLCASSPSSGRAPYEQYFGPGTRLTVT.